Below are 16 T cell receptor beta chains sequenced from a single sample in a study of blood T cell repertoires in COVID-19. The table came from immunoSEQ multiplex PCR; TCRdb's copy has only in-frame clones and leaves some out. This table holds 210,000 or so clones, 84% found once. The sequenced material came from peripheral blood. The receptors here all came from a woman aged 70-85 years with active or convalescent COVID-19.

The chain uses TRBV5-1 and TRBJ2-1; D is uncertain. The CDR3 extends over 11 amino acids. V shed 6 bases and J shed 9 bases, with 10 bases lying between them. From germline, CDR1 is SGHRS and CDR2 YFSETQ. In nucleotides, the CDR3 is TGCGCCAGCACCCCAGGTGTTGAGCAGTTCTTC. Encoded protein: CASTPGVEQFF.

This chain links TRBV6-5 with TRBJ2-7; D remains ambiguous. This CDR3 has 11 residues. Trimming left V 6 bases short and J 1 base short, with 4 bases between. Germline assignment: CDR1 MNHEY and CDR2 SVGAGI. CDR3 in amino acids: CASRSSYEQYF. For the CDR3, the DNA is TGTGCCAGCAGATCATCCTACGAGCAGTACTTC.

This clone was seen a single time. The chain joins TRBV6-2 or TRBV6-3 to TRBJ2-2; maybe TRBD2 (5 bases). The length of the CDR3 is 14 residues. CDR1 MNHEY and CDR2 SVGEGT come from the germline V gene. The V end was cut by 0 bases, the J end by 6 bases, with 8 bases between. In DNA, the CDR3 is TGTGCCAGCAGTTACTCAGCCGGGGCCGGGGAGCTGTTTTTT. It encodes CASSYSAGAGELFF.

V usage is TRBV11-2 and J usage is TRBJ2-3; 7 bases map to TRBD2. This CDR3 spans 16 amino acids. V was clipped by 6 bases and J by 0 bases; unmatched bases: 9. Germline V gene sequence: CDR1 SGHAT, CDR2 FQNNGV. The CDR3 DNA follows: TGTGCCAGCAGTCCATTTCGGGGGGTAAGCACAGATACGCAGTATTTT. Its protein product is CASSPFRGVSTDTQYF.

The chain links TRBV4-2 to TRBJ1-2; D is unclear. Germline V lookup: CDR1 LGHNA, CDR2 YNFKEQ. Trimming cost V 4 bases and J 8 bases, with 20 bases left between them. The CDR3 extends over 15 amino acids. The CDR3 DNA reads as TGTGCCAGCAGCCCCACTCGGACTCCCTTAATCGGCTACACCTTC. Translation gives CASSPTRTPLIGYTF.

The genes are TRBV27 and TRBJ2-7; no reliable D call. In germline, CDR1 is MNHEY, CDR2 SMNVEV (reference sequence). Trimming shortened V by 0 bases and J by 2 bases, and 5 bases separated the two germline ends. The length of the CDR3 is 13 residues. The CDR3 coding sequence is TGTGCCAGCAGTTTATCGTCAACCTACGAGCAGTACTTC. This gives the protein CASSLSSTYEQYF.

The chain is built from TRBV7-9 and TRBJ2-2; 7 bases agree with TRBD2. This CDR3 is 16 amino acids long. CDR1 and CDR2 (germline): SEHNR, FQNEAQ (reference sequence). With V trimmed by 3 bases and J by 2 bases, 6 bases remained unmatched. The CDR3 region has the DNA TGTGCCAGCAGCTTTGGTCGGGAGGTAAACACCGGGGAGCTGTTTTTT. This codes for CASSFGREVNTGELFF.

The chain couples TRBV5-4 to TRBJ2-6; 9 nucleotides agree with TRBD1. This CDR3 region has 17 residues. The V segment lost 7 bases and the J segment 2 bases; nucleotides outside the gene matches: 10. Germline lookup yields CDR1 SGHNT and CDR2 YYREEE (reference sequence). The CDR3 bases are TGTGCCAGCTCGGCGGACAGGGGTGGTACTGGGGCCAACGTCCTGACTTTC. Translated, it gives CASSADRGGTGANVLTF.

This clone came up once. The J gene is TRBJ1-5, the V gene TRBV2; TRBD1 is a possible D gene (6 bases). The germline gives CDR1 SNHLY, CDR2 FYNNEI. CDR3 size: 13 residues. V lost 7 bases, J lost 4 bases, and 11 bases lay in between. The CDR3, as DNA: TGTGCCAGCACAGGGGACTATAATCAGCCCCAGCATTTT. This codes for CASTGDYNQPQHF.

The chain carries TRBV14 and TRBJ2-1; 8 positions match TRBD2. There are 18 residues in the CDR3. J gave up 4 bases and V 0 bases, and 11 bases lay outside the gene matches. The germline gives CDR1 SGHDN, CDR2 FVKESK. In nucleotides, the CDR3 is TGTGCCAGCAGCCAAGAGGGGTTCTGGCGGGAGGCTTACAATGAGCAGTTCTTC. Protein sequence: CASSQEGFWREAYNEQFF. The full variable domain, in which reference TRBV14 and TRBJ2-1 provide the parts outside the CDR3, is EAGVTQFPSHSVIEKGQTVTLRCDPISGHDNLYWYRRVMGKEIKFLLHFVKESKQDESGMPNNRFLAERTGGTYSTLKVQPAELEDSGVYFCASSQEGFWREAYNEQFFGPGTRLTVL.

The rearrangement uses TRBV3-1 (or the pseudogene TRBV3-2) and TRBJ2-7, with D perhaps matching TRBD1 (5 bases). Trimming stripped 3 bases from V and 2 bases from J, with 8 bases between. CDR3 length: 13 amino acids. Per the germline V gene, CDR1 is LGHDT and CDR2 is YNNKEL (reference sequence). The CDR3 region has the DNA TGTGCCAGCAGCCAGCAGGGAACCTACGAGCAGTACTTC. Encoded protein: CASSQQGTYEQYF.

The rearrangement uses TRBV28 and TRBJ1-5; 7 bases match TRBD1. Germline CDR1 MDHEN, CDR2 SYDVKM. CDR3 length: 11 residues. J lost 11 bases, V lost 4 bases, and 2 bases had no gene match. The chain's CDR3 is CASSYRGTQHF. For the CDR3, the DNA is TGTGCCAGCAGTTACAGGGGAACCCAGCATTTT.

V usage is TRBV24-1 and J usage is TRBJ1-1; TRBD1 is a possible D gene (6 bases). V was clipped by 7 bases and J by 5 bases, with 19 bases between them. The germline V gene encodes CDR1 KGHDR and CDR2 SFDVKD. CDR3 length: 15 amino acids. CDR3: CATRERTGMRTEAFF. The CDR3 nucleotides read TGTGCCACCAGGGAACGTACAGGGATGAGAACTGAAGCTTTCTTT.

The gene calls are TRBV3-1 (or the pseudogene TRBV3-2) and TRBJ1-2; the D gene is possibly TRBD1 (5 bases). In germline, CDR1 is LGHDT, CDR2 YNNKEL (reference sequence). Trimming stripped 3 bases from V and 8 bases from J, with 10 bases between. The CDR3 runs to 12 residues. The CDR3 is CASSQQGMGYTF. Here the CDR3 DNA reads TGTGCCAGCAGCCAGCAGGGTATGGGCTACACCTTC.

This clone was seen a few times. This rearrangement joins TRBV5-4 to TRBJ2-1; TRBD1 agrees at 7 bases. With V trimmed by 3 bases and J by 7 bases, 10 bases remained unmatched. Germline CDR1 is SGHNT and CDR2 is YYREEE (reference sequence). CDR3 length equals 15 residues. CDR3 sequence reads: CASSWIYRGRNEQFF. In DNA form, the CDR3 reads TGTGCCAGCAGCTGGATATACAGGGGTAGGAATGAGCAGTTCTTC.

The rearrangement links TRBV5-4 to TRBJ2-2; 7 positions agree with TRBD2. The V gene end was trimmed by 3 bases and the J gene end by 5 bases; junction bases not matched to a gene: 13. This CDR3 comprises 17 residues. The germline CDR1 and CDR2 sequences are SGHNT and YYREEE (reference sequence). The CDR3 nucleotides are TGTGCCAGCAGCTCCCGGGGGAGCGGGAAATTAACCGGGGAGCTGTTTTTT. Translated: CASSSRGSGKLTGELFF.